This TCR beta chain comes out of a study of cytomegalovirus exposure and HLA in healthy donors. Study-wide results and limits: It was reportedly the case that the classifier diagnosed cytomegalovirus status with high specificity and sensitivity. Cytomegalovirus association was assigned to approximately 180 TCR beta chains. According to a subsequent analysis, TCR clusters identified in the first cohort showed a tendency to co-occur across the 100 to 150 validation repertoires.

Method: immunoSEQ multiplex PCR; TCRdb's copy keeps in-frame clones and lacks some. The sample comprises approximately 150,000 clones, 80% to 85% of which are singletons, and roughly a tenth rests with the top ten. Of note for this clone: Its antigen is unidentified.

The receptor's source is a man aged 30-40 years in good health and CMV-seropositive. What was sequenced was PBMCs.

Here the CDR3 reads CASSYLQGNSPLHF. CDR3 in DNA: TGTGCCAGCAGTTACCTGCAGGGTAATTCACCCCTCCACTTT. This chain joins TRBV6-5 and TRBJ1-6, with D possibly matching TRBD1 (5 bases). Germline CDR1 MNHEY, CDR2 SVGAGI. V lost 2 bases and J 6 bases, leaving 8 bases between the germline ends. The CDR3 runs 14 residues.